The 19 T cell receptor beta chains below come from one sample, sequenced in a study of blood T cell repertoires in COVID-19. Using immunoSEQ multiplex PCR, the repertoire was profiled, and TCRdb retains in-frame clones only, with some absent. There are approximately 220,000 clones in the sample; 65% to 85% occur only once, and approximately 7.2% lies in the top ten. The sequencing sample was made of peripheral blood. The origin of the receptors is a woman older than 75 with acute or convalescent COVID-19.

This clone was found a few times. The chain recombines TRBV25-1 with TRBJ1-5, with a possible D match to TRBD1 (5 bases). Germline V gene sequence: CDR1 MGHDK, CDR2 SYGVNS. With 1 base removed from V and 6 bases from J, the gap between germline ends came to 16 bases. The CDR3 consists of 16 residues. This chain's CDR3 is CASSESGRSEGQPQHF. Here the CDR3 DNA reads TGTGCCAGCAGTGAATCGGGACGGTCGGAGGGTCAGCCCCAGCATTTT.

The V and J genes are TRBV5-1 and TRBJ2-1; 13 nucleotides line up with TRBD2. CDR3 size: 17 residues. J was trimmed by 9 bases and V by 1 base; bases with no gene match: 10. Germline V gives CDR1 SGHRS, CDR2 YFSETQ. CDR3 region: CASSLTSGRAWVIEQFF. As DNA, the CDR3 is TGCGCCAGCAGCTTGACTAGCGGGAGGGCCTGGGTGATTGAGCAGTTCTTC. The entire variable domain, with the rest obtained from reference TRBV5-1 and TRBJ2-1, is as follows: KAGVTQTPRYLIKTRGQQVTLSCSPISGHRSVSWYQQTPGQGLQFLFEYFSETQRNKGNFPGRFSGRQFSNSRSEMNVSTLELGDSALYLCASSLTSGRAWVIEQFFGPGTRLTVL.

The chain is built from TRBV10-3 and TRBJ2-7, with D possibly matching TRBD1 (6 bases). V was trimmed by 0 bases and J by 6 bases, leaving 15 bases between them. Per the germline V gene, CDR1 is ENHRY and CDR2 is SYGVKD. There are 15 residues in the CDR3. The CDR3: CAISESSRGAVEQYF. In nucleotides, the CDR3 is TGTGCCATCAGTGAGTCGAGCAGGGGTGCAGTCGAGCAGTACTTC.

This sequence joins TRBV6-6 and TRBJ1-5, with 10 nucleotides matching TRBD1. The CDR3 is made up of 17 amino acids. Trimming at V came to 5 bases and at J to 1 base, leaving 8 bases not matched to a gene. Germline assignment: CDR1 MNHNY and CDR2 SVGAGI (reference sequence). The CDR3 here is CASSPPGTGASNQPQHF. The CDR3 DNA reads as TGTGCCAGCAGTCCCCCCGGGACAGGGGCGAGCAATCAGCCCCAGCATTTT.

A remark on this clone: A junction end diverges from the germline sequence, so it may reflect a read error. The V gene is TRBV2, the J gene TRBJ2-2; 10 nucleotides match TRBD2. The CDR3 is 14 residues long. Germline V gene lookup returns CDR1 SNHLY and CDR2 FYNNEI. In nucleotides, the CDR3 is TGTGCCGGCAGCGGGAGGGCCGTCTCCGGGGAGCTGTTTTTT. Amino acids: CAGSGRAVSGELFF.

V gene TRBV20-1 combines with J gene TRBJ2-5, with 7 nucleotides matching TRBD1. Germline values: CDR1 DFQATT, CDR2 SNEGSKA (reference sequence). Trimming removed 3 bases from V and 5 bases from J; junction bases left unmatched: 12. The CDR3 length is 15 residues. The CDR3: CSASYFQGVTETQYF. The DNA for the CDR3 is TGCAGTGCTAGTTATTTCCAGGGGGTGACGGAGACCCAGTACTTC.

The CDR3 sequence is CASSELSTGELFF. CDR3 sequence (DNA): TGTGCCAGCAGTGAACTTTCCACCGGGGAGCTGTTTTTT. V is TRBV2 and J is TRBJ2-2; D uncertain. V was shortened by 2 bases and J by 4 bases, with 5 bases between the two germline ends. This CDR3 region has 13 residues. Germline lookup yields CDR1 SNHLY and CDR2 FYNNEI. The whole variable domain, remainder taken from reference TRBV2 and TRBJ2-2, is EPEVTQTPSHQVTQMGQEVILRCVPISNHLYFYWYRQILGQKVEFLVSFYNNEISEKSEIFDDQFSVERPDGSNFTLKIRSTKLEDSAMYFCASSELSTGELFFGEGSRLTVL.

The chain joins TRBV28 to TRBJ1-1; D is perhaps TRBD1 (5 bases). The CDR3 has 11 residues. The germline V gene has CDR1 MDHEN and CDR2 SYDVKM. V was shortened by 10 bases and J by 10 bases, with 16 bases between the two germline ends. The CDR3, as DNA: TGTGCCACTCAGGGATCGCAATTAGCTTTCTTT. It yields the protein CATQGSQLAFF.

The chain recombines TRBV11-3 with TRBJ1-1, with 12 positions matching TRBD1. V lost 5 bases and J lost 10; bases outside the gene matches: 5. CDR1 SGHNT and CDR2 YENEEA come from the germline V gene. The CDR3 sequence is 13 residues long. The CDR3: CASSRGQGAGAFF. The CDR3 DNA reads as TGTGCCAGCAGCCGGGGACAGGGGGCGGGAGCTTTCTTT.

CDR3 in DNA: TGTGCCAGCAGCCATTCAGTAGCCAAAAACATTCAGTACTTC. It encodes CASSHSVAKNIQYF. The chain recombines TRBV3-1 (or the pseudogene TRBV3-2) with TRBJ2-4; no clear D. CDR1 and CDR2 from the germline V gene are LGHDT and YNNKEL (reference sequence). CDR3 length equals 14 residues. V lost 3 bases and J lost 0, with 6 bases in between.

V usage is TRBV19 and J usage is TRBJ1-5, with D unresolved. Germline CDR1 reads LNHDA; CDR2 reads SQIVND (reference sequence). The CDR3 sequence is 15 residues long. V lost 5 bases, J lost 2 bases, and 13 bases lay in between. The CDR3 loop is CASSSLTRGNQPQHF. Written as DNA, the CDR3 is TGTGCCAGTAGTTCCCTAACCCGGGGCAATCAGCCCCAGCATTTT.

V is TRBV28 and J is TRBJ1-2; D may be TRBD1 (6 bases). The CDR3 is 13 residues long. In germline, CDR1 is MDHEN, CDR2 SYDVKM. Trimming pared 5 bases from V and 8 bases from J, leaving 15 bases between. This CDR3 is CASSQLGAYGYTF. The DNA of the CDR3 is TGTGCCAGCAGTCAGCTGGGGGCGTACGGCTACACCTTC.

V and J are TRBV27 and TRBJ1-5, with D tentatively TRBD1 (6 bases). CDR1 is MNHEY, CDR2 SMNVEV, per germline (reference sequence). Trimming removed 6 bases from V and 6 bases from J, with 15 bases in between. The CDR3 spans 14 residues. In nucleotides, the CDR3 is TGTGCCAGCAGGGTCAGGGGCGAAGGTCAGCCCCAGCATTTT. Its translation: CASRVRGEGQPQHF.

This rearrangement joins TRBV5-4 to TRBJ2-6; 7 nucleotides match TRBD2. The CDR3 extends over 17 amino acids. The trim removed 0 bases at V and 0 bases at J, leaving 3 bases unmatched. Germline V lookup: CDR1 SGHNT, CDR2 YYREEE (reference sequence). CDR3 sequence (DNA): TGTGCCAGCAGCTTGGGCGGGGGTAGCTCTGGGGCCAACGTCCTGACTTTC. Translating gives CASSLGGGSSGANVLTF.

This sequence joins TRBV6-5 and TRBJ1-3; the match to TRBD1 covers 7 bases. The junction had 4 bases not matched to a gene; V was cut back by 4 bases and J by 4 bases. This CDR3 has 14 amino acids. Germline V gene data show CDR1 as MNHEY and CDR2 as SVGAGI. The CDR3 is CASSSPGGGNTIYF. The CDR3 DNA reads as TGTGCCAGCAGTTCCCCAGGGGGAGGAAACACCATATATTTT.

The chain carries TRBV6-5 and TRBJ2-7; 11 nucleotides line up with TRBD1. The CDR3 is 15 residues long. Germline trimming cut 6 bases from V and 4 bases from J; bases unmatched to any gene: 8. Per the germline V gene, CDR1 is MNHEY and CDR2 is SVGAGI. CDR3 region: CASRAGQGAGYEQYF. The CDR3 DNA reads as TGTGCCAGCAGGGCCGGACAGGGGGCAGGGTACGAGCAGTACTTC.

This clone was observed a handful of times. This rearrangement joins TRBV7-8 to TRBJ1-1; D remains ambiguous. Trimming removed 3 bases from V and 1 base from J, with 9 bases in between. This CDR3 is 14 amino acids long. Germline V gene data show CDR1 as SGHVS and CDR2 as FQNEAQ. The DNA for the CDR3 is TGTGCCAGCAGCTTCTCAGTTTCGAACACTGAAGCTTTCTTT. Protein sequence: CASSFSVSNTEAFF.

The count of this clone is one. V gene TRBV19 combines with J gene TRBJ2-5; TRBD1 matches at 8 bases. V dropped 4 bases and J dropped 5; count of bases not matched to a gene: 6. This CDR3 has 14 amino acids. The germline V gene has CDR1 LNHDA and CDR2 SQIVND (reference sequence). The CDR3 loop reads CASSTSGGLETQYF. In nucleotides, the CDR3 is TGTGCCAGTAGTACATCAGGGGGCCTGGAGACCCAGTACTTC.

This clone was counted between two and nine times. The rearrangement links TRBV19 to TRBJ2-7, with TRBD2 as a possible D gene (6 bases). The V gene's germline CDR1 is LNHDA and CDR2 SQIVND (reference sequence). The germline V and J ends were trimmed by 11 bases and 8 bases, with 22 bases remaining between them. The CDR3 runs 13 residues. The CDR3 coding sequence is TGTGCCGGGAGACTGGCGGGGCCCCATAAGCAGTACTTC. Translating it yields CAGRLAGPHKQYF.